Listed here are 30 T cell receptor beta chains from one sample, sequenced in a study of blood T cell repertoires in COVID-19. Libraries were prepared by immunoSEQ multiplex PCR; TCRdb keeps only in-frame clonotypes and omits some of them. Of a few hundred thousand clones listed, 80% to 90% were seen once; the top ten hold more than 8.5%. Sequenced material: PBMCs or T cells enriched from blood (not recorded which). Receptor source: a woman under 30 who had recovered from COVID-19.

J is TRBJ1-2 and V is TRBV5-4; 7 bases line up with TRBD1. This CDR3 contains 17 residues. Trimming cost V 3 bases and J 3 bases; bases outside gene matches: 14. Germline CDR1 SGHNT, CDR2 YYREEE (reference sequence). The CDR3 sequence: CASSSFTDRVTYYGYTF. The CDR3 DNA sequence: TGTGCCAGCAGCTCGTTTACTGACAGGGTTACCTACTATGGCTACACCTTC.

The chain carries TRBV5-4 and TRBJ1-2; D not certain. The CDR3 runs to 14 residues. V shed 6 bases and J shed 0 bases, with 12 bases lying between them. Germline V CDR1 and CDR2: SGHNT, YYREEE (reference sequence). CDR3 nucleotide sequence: TGTGCCAGCACGTCCCGAGGCTCTAACTATGGCTACACCTTC. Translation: CASTSRGSNYGYTF.

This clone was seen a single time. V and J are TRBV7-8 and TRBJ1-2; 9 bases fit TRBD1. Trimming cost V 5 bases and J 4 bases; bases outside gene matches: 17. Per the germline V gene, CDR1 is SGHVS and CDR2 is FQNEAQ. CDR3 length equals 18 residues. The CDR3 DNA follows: TGTGCCAGCAGCCGCTCCTTCACCGGGACAGGGATCATCTATGGCTACACCTTC. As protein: CASSRSFTGTGIIYGYTF.

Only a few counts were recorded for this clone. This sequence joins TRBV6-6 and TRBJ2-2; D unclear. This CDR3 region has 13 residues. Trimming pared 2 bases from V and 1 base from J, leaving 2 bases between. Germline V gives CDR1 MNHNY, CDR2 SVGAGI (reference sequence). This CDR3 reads CASSYLNTGELFF. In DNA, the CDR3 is TGTGCCAGCAGTTACCTGAACACCGGGGAGCTGTTTTTT.

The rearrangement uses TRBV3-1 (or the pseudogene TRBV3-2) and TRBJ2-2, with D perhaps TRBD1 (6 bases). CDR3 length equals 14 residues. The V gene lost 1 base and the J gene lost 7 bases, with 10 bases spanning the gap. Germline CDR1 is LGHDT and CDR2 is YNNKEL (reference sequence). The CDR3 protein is CASSQGQGHGELFF. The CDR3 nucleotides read TGTGCCAGCAGCCAAGGTCAGGGACACGGGGAGCTGTTTTTT.

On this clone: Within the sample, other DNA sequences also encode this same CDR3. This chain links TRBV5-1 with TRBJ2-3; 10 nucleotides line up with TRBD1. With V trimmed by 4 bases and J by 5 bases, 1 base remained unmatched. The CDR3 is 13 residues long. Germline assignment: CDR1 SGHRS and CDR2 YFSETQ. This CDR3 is CASSGTGVDTQYF. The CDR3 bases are TGCGCCAGCAGCGGGACAGGGGTAGATACGCAGTATTTT.

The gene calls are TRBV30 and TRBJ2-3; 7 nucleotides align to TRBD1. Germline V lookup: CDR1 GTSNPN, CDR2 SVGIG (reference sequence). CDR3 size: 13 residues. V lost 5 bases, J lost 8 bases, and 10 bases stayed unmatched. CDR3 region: CAWSGTEAGTQYF. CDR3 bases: TGTGCCTGGTCCGGGACAGAAGCAGGTACGCAGTATTTT.

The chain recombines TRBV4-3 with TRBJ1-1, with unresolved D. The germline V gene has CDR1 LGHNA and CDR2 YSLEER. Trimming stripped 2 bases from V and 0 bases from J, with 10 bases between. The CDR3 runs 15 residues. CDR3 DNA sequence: TGCGCCAGCAGCCAATACGCGACAATGAACACTGAAGCTTTCTTT. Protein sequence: CASSQYATMNTEAFF.

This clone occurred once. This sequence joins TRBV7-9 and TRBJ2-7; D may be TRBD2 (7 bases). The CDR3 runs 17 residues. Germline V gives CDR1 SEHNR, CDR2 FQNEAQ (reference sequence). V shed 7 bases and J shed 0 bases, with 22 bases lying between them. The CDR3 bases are TGTGCCAGCACCCTAGCCCGGGGGGCGCTTAGCTCCTACGAGCAGTACTTC. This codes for CASTLARGALSSYEQYF.

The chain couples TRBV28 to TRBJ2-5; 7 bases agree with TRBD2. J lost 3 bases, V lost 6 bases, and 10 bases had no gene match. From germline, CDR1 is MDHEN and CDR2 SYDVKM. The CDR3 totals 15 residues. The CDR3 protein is CASRPTSRNKETQYF. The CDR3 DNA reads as TGTGCCAGCAGACCGACTAGCAGAAATAAAGAGACCCAGTACTTC.

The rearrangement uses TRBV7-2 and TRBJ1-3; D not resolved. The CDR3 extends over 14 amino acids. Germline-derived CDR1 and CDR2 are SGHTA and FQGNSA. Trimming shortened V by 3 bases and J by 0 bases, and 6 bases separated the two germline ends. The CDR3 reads CASSFTNSGNTIYF. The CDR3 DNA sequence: TGTGCCAGCAGCTTTACTAACTCTGGAAACACCATATATTTT.

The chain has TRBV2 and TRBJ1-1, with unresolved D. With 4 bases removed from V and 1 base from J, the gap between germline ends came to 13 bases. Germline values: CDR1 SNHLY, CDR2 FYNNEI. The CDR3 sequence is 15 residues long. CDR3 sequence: CASSVYGSKNTEAFF. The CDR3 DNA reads TGTGCCAGCAGTGTTTACGGGTCCAAGAACACTGAAGCTTTCTTT.

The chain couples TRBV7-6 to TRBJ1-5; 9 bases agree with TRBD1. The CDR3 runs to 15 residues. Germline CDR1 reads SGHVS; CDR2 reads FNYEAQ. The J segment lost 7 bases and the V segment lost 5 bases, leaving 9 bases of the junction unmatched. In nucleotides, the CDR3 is TGTGCCAGCAGCCTCAACAGGGGGCGCGGGCAGCCCCAGCATTTT. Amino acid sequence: CASSLNRGRGQPQHF.

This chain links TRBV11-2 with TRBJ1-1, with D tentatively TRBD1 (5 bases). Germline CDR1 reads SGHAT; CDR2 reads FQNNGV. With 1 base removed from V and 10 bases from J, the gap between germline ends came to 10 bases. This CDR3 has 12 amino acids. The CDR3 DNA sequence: TGTGCCAGCAGCTTAGTTCGAAGGGGAGCTTTCTTT. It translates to CASSLVRRGAFF. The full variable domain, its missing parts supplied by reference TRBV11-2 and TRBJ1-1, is EAGVAQSPRYKIIEKRQSVAFWCNPISGHATLYWYQQILGQGPKLLIQFQNNGVVDDSQLPKDRFSAERLKGVDSTLKIQPAKLEDSAVYLCASSLVRRGAFFGQGTRLTVV.

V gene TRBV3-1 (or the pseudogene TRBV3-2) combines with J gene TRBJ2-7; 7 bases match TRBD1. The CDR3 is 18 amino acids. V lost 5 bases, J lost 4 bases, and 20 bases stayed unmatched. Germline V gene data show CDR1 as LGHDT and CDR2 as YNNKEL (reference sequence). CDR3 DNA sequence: TGTGCCAGCAGCAAACTTTACAACAGGGGATGGGTTCCTTACGAGCAGTACTTC. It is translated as CASSKLYNRGWVPYEQYF.

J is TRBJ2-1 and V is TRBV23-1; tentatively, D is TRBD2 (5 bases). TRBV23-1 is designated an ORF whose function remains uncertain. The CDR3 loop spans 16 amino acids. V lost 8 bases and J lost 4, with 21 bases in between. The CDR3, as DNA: TGCGCCAGCTTAGGTTTGACGGGCAGCGGATACAATGAGCAGTTCTTC. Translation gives CASLGLTGSGYNEQFF.

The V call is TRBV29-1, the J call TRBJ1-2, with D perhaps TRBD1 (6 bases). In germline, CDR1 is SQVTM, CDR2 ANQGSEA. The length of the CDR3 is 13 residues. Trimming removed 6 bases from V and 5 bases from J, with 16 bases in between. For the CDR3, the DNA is TGCAGCGTCGACAGGTCGGAACGGTATGGCTACACCTTC. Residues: CSVDRSERYGYTF.

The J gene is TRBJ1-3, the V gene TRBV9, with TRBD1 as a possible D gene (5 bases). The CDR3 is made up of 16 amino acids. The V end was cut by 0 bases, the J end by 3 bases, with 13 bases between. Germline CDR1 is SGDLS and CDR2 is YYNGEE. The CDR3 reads CASSVGGVLGGNTIYF. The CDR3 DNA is TGTGCCAGCAGCGTAGGGGGGGTACTCGGTGGAAACACCATATATTTT.

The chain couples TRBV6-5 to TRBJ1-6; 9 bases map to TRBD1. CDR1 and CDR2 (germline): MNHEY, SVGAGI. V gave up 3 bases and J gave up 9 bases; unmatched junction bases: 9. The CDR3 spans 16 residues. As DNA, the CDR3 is TGTGCCAGCAGTTATTGGACAGGGGCGGACGGTTCACCCCTCCACTTT. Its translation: CASSYWTGADGSPLHF.

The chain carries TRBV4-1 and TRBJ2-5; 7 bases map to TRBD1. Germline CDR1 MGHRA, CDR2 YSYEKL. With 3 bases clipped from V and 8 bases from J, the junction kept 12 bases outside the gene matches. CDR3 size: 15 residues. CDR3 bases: TGCGCCAGCAGCCAGGGATGGACAGGCGAGGTCACCCAGTACTTC. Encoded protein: CASSQGWTGEVTQYF.

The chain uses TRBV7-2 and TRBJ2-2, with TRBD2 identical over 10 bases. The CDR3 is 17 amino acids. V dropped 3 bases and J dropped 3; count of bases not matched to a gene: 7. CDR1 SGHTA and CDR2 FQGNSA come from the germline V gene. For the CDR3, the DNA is TGTGCCAGCAGCTTTACAAGCGGGAGGGCTGACACCGGGGAGCTGTTTTTT. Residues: CASSFTSGRADTGELFF.

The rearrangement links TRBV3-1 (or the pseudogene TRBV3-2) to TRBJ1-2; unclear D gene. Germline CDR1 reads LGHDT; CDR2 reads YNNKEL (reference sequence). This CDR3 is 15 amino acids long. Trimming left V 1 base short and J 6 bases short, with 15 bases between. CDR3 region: CASSQGSRPPNGYTF. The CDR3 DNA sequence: TGTGCCAGCAGCCAAGGCTCCAGGCCCCCCAATGGCTACACCTTC.

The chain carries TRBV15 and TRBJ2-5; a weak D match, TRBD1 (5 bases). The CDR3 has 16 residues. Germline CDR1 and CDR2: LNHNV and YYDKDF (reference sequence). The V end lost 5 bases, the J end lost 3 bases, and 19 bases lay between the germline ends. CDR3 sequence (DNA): TGTGCCACCAGCGGGGCCAGGTATGGATCCGAAGAGACCCAGTACTTC. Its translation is CATSGARYGSEETQYF. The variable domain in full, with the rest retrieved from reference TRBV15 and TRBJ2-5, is DAMVIQNPRYQVTQFGKPVTLSCSQTLNHNVMYWYQQKSSQAPKLLFHYYDKDFNNEADTPDNFQSRRPNTSFCFLDIRSPGLGDTAMYLCATSGARYGSEETQYFGPGTRLLVL.

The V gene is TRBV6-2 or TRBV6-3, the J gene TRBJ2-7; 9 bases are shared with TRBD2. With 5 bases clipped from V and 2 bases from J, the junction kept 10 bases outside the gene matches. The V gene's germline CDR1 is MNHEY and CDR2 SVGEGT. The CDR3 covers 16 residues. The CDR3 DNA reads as TGTGCCAGCAGTGACCTGGGCAGCGGGGGGACCTACGAGCAGTACTTC. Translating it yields CASSDLGSGGTYEQYF.

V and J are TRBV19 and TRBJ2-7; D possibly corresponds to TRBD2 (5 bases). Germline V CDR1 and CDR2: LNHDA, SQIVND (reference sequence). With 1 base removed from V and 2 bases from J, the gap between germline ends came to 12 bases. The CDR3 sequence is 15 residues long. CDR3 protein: CASSIGASGAYEQYF. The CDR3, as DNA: TGTGCCAGTAGTATAGGAGCCAGCGGAGCCTACGAGCAGTACTTC. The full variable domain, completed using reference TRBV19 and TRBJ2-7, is DGGITQSPKYLFRKEGQNVTLSCEQNLNHDAMYWYRQDPGQGLRLIYYSQIVNDFQKGDIAEGYSVSREKKESFPLTVTSAQKNPTAFYLCASSIGASGAYEQYFGPGTRLTVT.

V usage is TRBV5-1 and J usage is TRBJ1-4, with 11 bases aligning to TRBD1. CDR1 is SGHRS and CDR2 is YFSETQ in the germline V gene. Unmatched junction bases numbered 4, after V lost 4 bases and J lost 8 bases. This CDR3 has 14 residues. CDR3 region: CASSGDRGDEKLFF. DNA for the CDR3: TGCGCCAGCAGCGGGGACAGGGGGGACGAAAAACTGTTTTTT. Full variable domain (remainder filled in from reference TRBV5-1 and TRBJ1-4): KAGVTQTPRYLIKTRGQQVTLSCSPISGHRSVSWYQQTPGQGLQFLFEYFSETQRNKGNFPGRFSGRQFSNSRSEMNVSTLELGDSALYLCASSGDRGDEKLFFGSGTQLSVL.

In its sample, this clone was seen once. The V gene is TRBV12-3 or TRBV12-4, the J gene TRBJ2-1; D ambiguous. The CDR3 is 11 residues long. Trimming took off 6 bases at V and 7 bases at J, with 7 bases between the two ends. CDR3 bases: TGTGCCAGCAGCGAGCAAAATGAGCAGTTCTTC. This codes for CASSEQNEQFF.

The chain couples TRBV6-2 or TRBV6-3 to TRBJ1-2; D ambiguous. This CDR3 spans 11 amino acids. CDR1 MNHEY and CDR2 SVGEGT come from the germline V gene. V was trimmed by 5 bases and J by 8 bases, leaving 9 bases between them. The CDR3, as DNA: TGTGCCAGCAGTCCCCAGCGAGGCTACACCTTC. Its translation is CASSPQRGYTF.

The CDR3 bases are TGTGCCATCAGCGAGGGACAGGGGGCAGGAGGCTACACCTTC. It is translated as CAISEGQGAGGYTF. The gene calls are TRBV10-3 and TRBJ1-2, with TRBD1 matching 12 bases. With 6 bases clipped from V and 8 bases from J, the junction kept 7 bases outside the gene matches. The CDR3 covers 14 residues. The germline gives CDR1 ENHRY, CDR2 SYGVKD.

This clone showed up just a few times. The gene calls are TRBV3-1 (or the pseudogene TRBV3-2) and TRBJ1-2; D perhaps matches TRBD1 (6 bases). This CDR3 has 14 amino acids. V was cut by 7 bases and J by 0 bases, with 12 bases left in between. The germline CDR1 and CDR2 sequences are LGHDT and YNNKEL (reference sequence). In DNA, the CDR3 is TGTGCCAGCACCGCACGGACAGCTAACTATGGCTACACCTTC. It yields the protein CASTARTANYGYTF.